Presented here are 9 T cell receptor beta chains from one specimen sequenced in a study of shared clonotypes between healthy human individuals. Data came from immunoSEQ multiplex PCR; TCRdb stores just in-frame clones and leaves some out. The sample carries more than 400,000 clones, roughly 95% recorded once. Sequencing was carried out using naive CD4+ T cells sorted from blood. Subset here: CD45RA+ positively selected. These receptors were collected from a young woman in good health.

The V and J genes are TRBV2 and TRBJ2-3; 7 positions agree with TRBD2. Germline CDR1 and CDR2: SNHLY and FYNNEI. V dropped 6 bases and J dropped 6; count of bases not matched to a gene: 9. The CDR3 covers 14 residues. The CDR3 region is CASRETHGGDTQYF. The DNA of the CDR3 is TGTGCCAGCAGGGAGACCCACGGGGGGGATACGCAGTATTTT.

This chain links TRBV5-8 with TRBJ1-1; the match to TRBD1 covers 10 bases. The CDR3 has 14 amino acids. Germline V CDR1 and CDR2: SGHTS, YDEGEE. Trimming removed 8 bases from V and 4 bases from J; junction bases left unmatched: 8. The CDR3 reads CARERTGGGTEAFF. The DNA for the CDR3 is TGTGCCAGGGAAAGGACAGGGGGGGGCACTGAAGCTTTCTTT.

In its sample, this clone was seen once. The chain has TRBV15 and TRBJ1-5; D is perhaps TRBD1 (5 bases). Germline V gives CDR1 LNHNV, CDR2 YYDKDF (reference sequence). The V gene lost 0 bases and the J gene lost 0 bases, with 9 bases spanning the gap. This CDR3 contains 16 residues. The CDR3: CATSRDTTDSNQPQHF. The CDR3 DNA is TGTGCCACCAGCAGAGATACGACAGATAGCAATCAGCCCCAGCATTTT.

The CDR3 DNA reads TGTGCCAGCATGAGAGGGGGTACTGGAAACACCATATATTTT. Its translation is CASMRGGTGNTIYF. The rearrangement joins TRBV5-5 to TRBJ1-3; maybe TRBD1 (6 bases). Germline V gives CDR1 SGHKS, CDR2 YYEKEE (reference sequence). Between the trimmed V and J ends, which lost 6 bases and 2 bases, there was a span of 12 bases. The CDR3 length is 14 residues.

This sequence joins TRBV9 and TRBJ1-2; D is uncertain. Looked up from germline, CDR1 is SGDLS and CDR2 is YYNGEE. The V end was cut by 0 bases, the J end by 4 bases, with 16 bases between. The length of the CDR3 is 16 residues. The CDR3 protein is CASSVGAGSKFYGYTF. CDR3 coding DNA: TGTGCCAGCAGCGTAGGAGCAGGCAGTAAGTTCTATGGCTACACCTTC.

This clone has only one observation. The chain couples TRBV19 to TRBJ1-1; no reliable D call. Deletions cut 1 base from V and 2 bases from J, with 8 bases between. This CDR3 has 14 amino acids. The germline CDR1 and CDR2 sequences are LNHDA and SQIVND (reference sequence). The CDR3: CASSIVSSNTEAFF. In DNA, the CDR3 is TGTGCCAGTAGTATAGTTTCCAGTAACACTGAAGCTTTCTTT.

There are a few counts of this clone. The gene calls are TRBV5-1 and TRBJ1-5; D unclear. Germline loops: CDR1 SGHRS, CDR2 YFSETQ. V lost 5 bases and J lost 9, with 15 bases in between. The CDR3 spans 13 residues. For the CDR3, the DNA is TGCGCCAGCAGAAACTGGACCTCAGGGCCCCAGCATTTT. This encodes CASRNWTSGPQHF.

Written as DNA, the CDR3 is TGTGCCACCAGCAGAGAAAAACAGGGGATTGGGGCTTTCTTT. The encoded protein is CATSREKQGIGAFF. The J gene is TRBJ1-1, the V gene TRBV15, with 7 bases matching TRBD1. Germline CDR1 is LNHNV and CDR2 is YYDKDF (reference sequence). J gave up 11 bases and V 0 bases, and 9 bases lay outside the gene matches. The CDR3 length is 14 residues.

The CDR3 DNA follows: TGTGCCAGCAGCCTCTTGTGGGACACCACCTACGAGCAGTACTTC. This sequence encodes CASSLLWDTTYEQYF. The chain employs TRBV27 and TRBJ2-7, with a tentative D call TRBD1 (6 bases). The germline CDR1 and CDR2 sequences are MNHEY and SMNVEV (reference sequence). CDR3 length equals 15 residues. Trimming pared 6 bases from V and 2 bases from J, leaving 17 bases between.